One T cell receptor (beta chain) is described in this entry. Per the original methods: It was from reference gene primer amplification that nucleated cell counts were estimated. Assay used: immunoSEQ multiplex PCR; TCRdb lists only in-frame clones, some missing. That table is the source of V, J and clone size, and D and trimming were worked out from the DNA. Here the sample spans around 250,000 clones, roughly 86% being singletons. V lost 6 bases to trimming and J lost 1 base; unmatched junction nucleotides: 5. The CDR3 totals 15 residues. Germline CDR1 reads MDHEN; CDR2 reads SYDVKM. This specimen belongs to a study of blood T cell repertoires in COVID-19.

Sequenced: peripheral blood. The chain has TRBV28 and TRBJ1-4, with 7 positions matching TRBD1. The source is an elderly woman with COVID-19, enrolled during active disease. The chain's CDR3 is CASSFRQGTNEKLFF. CDR3 nucleotides: TGTGCCAGCAGCTTCCGACAGGGAACTAATGAAAAACTGTTTTTT.